These 23 T cell receptor beta chains originate from one sample sequenced in a study of graft-versus-host responses after intestinal transplantation. For these TCRs, the target antigens are not known. Profiled with immunoSEQ multiplex PCR; TCRdb holds only in-frame clones, not every one. The sample lists just over 40,000 clones, 95% occurring once. The sample consisted of unstimulated CD8+ T cells sorted from spleen or lymph node cells, taken before transplant. The receptors shown here come from a human donor who was the organ donor for an intestinal transplant.

This chain joins TRBV7-8 and TRBJ2-5, with a weak D call TRBD2 (6 bases). This CDR3 region has 15 residues. Germline V CDR1 and CDR2: SGHVS, FQNEAQ. V was pared by 2 bases and J by 5 bases, with 15 bases between. CDR3 sequence (DNA): TGTGCCAGCAGCTTAATCCCGCGGGACCCCGAGACCCAGTACTTC. Amino acid sequence: CASSLIPRDPETQYF.

The V gene is TRBV4-3, the J gene TRBJ1-2, with 8 bases identical to TRBD1. The germline gives CDR1 LGHNA, CDR2 YSLEER. The V and J ends lost 4 bases and 3 bases, in that order; junction bases with no gene match: 10. The length of the CDR3 is 16 residues. CDR3 sequence (DNA): TGCGCCAGCAGCCTTAGACGGACAGGGAGCCACTATGGCTACACCTTC. It yields the protein CASSLRRTGSHYGYTF.

The chain recombines TRBV4-3 with TRBJ2-3; 7 bases are shared with TRBD1. V was clipped by 4 bases and J by 0 bases; unmatched bases: 7. Per the germline V gene, CDR1 is LGHNA and CDR2 is YSLEER. The CDR3 runs to 16 residues. Here the CDR3 DNA reads TGCGCCAGCAGCCCAACTGACAGGGCTAGCACAGATACGCAGTATTTT. It is translated as CASSPTDRASTDTQYF.

The chain uses TRBV4-3 and TRBJ2-7; either TRBD1 or TRBD2 may supply D (6 bases each). The CDR3 loop spans 16 amino acids. Trimming stripped 0 bases from V and 1 base from J, with 13 bases between. CDR1 and CDR2 (germline): LGHNA, YSLEER. The CDR3 loop reads CASSQDWRGESYEQYF. CDR3 nucleotides: TGCGCCAGCAGCCAAGATTGGAGGGGGGAGTCCTACGAGCAGTACTTC.

The genes are TRBV19 and TRBJ2-5, with D perhaps matching TRBD1 (5 bases). Trimming removed 6 bases from V and 5 bases from J, with 13 bases in between. This CDR3 spans 13 amino acids. Germline V gives CDR1 LNHDA, CDR2 SQIVND (reference sequence). The CDR3 nucleotides are TGTGCCAGTAGGAATCAGGGTGAGGAGACCCAGTACTTC. It encodes CASRNQGEETQYF. The variable domain in full, completed from reference TRBV19 and TRBJ2-5, reads DGGITQSPKYLFRKEGQNVTLSCEQNLNHDAMYWYRQDPGQGLRLIYYSQIVNDFQKGDIAEGYSVSREKKESFPLTVTSAQKNPTAFYLCASRNQGEETQYFGPGTRLLVL.

The rearrangement joins TRBV7-6 to TRBJ2-2, with 13 bases matching TRBD2. V dropped 3 bases and J dropped 6; count of bases not matched to a gene: 1. The germline CDR1 and CDR2 sequences are SGHVS and FNYEAQ. The CDR3 loop spans 15 amino acids. This CDR3 is CASSFTSGGAGELFF. CDR3 sequence (DNA): TGTGCCAGCAGCTTTACTAGCGGGGGGGCCGGGGAGCTGTTTTTT. The variable domain in full, completed from reference TRBV7-6 and TRBJ2-2, reads GAGVSQSPRYKVTKRGQDVALRCDPISGHVSLYWYRQALGQGPEFLTYFNYEAQQDKSGLPNDRFSAERPEGSISTLTIQRTEQRDSAMYRCASSFTSGGAGELFFGEGSRLTVL.

This clone was detected only once. The rearrangement uses TRBV19 and TRBJ1-2; D is unresolved. The CDR3 covers 15 residues. Trimming removed 2 bases from V and 5 bases from J, with 15 bases in between. Per germline, CDR1 LNHDA and CDR2 SQIVND (reference sequence). DNA of the CDR3: TGTGCCAGTAGTATAACCCACTCGGGAGGTTATGGCTACACCTTC. Translating gives CASSITHSGGYGYTF. Combining the CDR3 with reference TRBV19 and TRBJ1-2 gives the whole variable domain DGGITQSPKYLFRKEGQNVTLSCEQNLNHDAMYWYRQDPGQGLRLIYYSQIVNDFQKGDIAEGYSVSREKKESFPLTVTSAQKNPTAFYLCASSITHSGGYGYTFGSGTRLTVV.

This chain links TRBV13 with TRBJ2-7; D remains ambiguous. This CDR3 is 13 amino acids long. Trimming removed 3 bases at V and 3 bases at J, with 9 bases between. Germline CDR1 reads PRHDT; CDR2 reads FYEKMQ (reference sequence). The CDR3 DNA is TGTGCCAGCAGCTTGGGCAGCAGCTACGAGCAGTACTTC. Its protein product is CASSLGSSYEQYF.

This rearrangement joins TRBV19 to TRBJ1-1; 7 nucleotides line up with TRBD1. V dropped 7 bases and J dropped 2; count of bases not matched to a gene: 7. CDR1 and CDR2 from the germline V gene are LNHDA and SQIVND (reference sequence). The CDR3 is 14 residues long. CDR3 nucleotide sequence: TGTGCCAGTACCGCGACAGGGTCAAACACTGAAGCTTTCTTT. Its translation: CASTATGSNTEAFF.

The chain has TRBV4-3 and TRBJ2-1; D possibly corresponds to TRBD1 (6 bases). The CDR3 length is 16 residues. V lost 0 bases and J 6 bases, leaving 15 bases between the germline ends. The germline gives CDR1 LGHNA, CDR2 YSLEER. The CDR3 here is CASSQDGVGHRNEQFF. CDR3 DNA sequence: TGCGCCAGCAGCCAAGATGGAGTGGGACACCGCAATGAGCAGTTCTTC.

V gene TRBV15 combines with J gene TRBJ2-3; 7 nucleotides agree with TRBD2. This CDR3 contains 18 residues. V shed 3 bases, J shed 4 bases, and the junction held 16 bases outside the gene matches. Germline V gene data show CDR1 as LNHNV and CDR2 as YYDKDF (reference sequence). CDR3: CATSSLSLLAWEADTQYF. The CDR3 DNA follows: TGTGCCACCAGCAGTCTATCCCTACTAGCGTGGGAGGCAGATACGCAGTATTTT.

This clone appeared a single time. The chain links TRBV7-9 to TRBJ2-2; the D gene could be TRBD1 or TRBD2 (5 bases each). The CDR3 loop spans 16 amino acids. CDR1 and CDR2 (germline): SEHNR, FQNEAQ (reference sequence). V lost 5 bases, J lost 2 bases, and 15 bases lay in between. This chain's CDR3 is CASSRGGGRNTGELFF. In nucleotides, the CDR3 is TGTGCCAGCAGCCGTGGTGGGGGTCGCAACACCGGGGAGCTGTTTTTT.

The chain combines TRBV11-2 with TRBJ2-7, with 8 bases matching TRBD2. This CDR3 spans 17 amino acids. From germline, CDR1 is SGHAT and CDR2 FQNNGV. The V segment lost 2 bases and the J segment 0 bases; nucleotides outside the gene matches: 9. The CDR3 region is CASSLFNGGGFSYEQYF. The CDR3 DNA is TGTGCCAGCAGCTTATTCAACGGCGGGGGGTTCTCCTACGAGCAGTACTTC.

The chain is built from TRBV4-3 and TRBJ1-4; D unresolved. Germline-derived CDR1 and CDR2 are LGHNA and YSLEER. The CDR3 has 17 residues. V dropped 3 bases and J dropped 0 bases, with 14 bases sitting between them. In nucleotides, the CDR3 is TGCGCCAGCAGCCAGTCCCCGATAATCGCAACTAATGAAAAACTGTTTTTT. It is translated as CASSQSPIIATNEKLFF.

The rearrangement links TRBV13 to TRBJ2-2; 7 bases match TRBD2. Trimming cost V 0 bases and J 1 base; bases outside gene matches: 5. CDR1 is PRHDT, CDR2 FYEKMQ, per germline (reference sequence). This CDR3 contains 17 residues. The CDR3 protein is CASSLGTSVKNTGELFF. For the CDR3, the DNA is TGTGCCAGCAGCTTAGGAACTAGCGTAAAGAACACCGGGGAGCTGTTTTTT.

In nucleotides, the CDR3 is TGTGCCAGTCTATTCACCCCGCTTAGCCCCCCCGATGGAGATACGCAGTATTTT. This codes for CASLFTPLSPPDGDTQYF. The rearrangement links TRBV5-5 to TRBJ2-3; no clear D. CDR3 length: 18 residues. Germline CDR1 reads SGHKS; CDR2 reads YYEKEE (reference sequence). Between the trimmed V and J ends, which lost 8 bases and 5 bases, there was a span of 30 bases.

V usage is TRBV21-1 and J usage is TRBJ1-3. TRBV21-1 is tagged as a pseudogene. CDR3 size: 13 residues. CDR3 sequence reads: CASRPASGNTIYF. As DNA, the CDR3 is TGTGCCAGCAGGCCGGCCTCTGGAAACACCATATATTTT.

This sequence joins TRBV4-1 and TRBJ1-1; D uncertain. The CDR3 sequence is 15 residues long. The germline V and J ends were trimmed by 1 base and 3 bases, with 12 bases remaining between them. Germline values: CDR1 MGHRA, CDR2 YSYEKL. CDR3 amino acids: CASSQVSARDTEAFF. The CDR3 nucleotides are TGCGCCAGCAGCCAAGTCTCGGCCCGTGACACTGAAGCTTTCTTT.

The rearrangement uses TRBV10-3 and TRBJ2-2, with 7 bases identical to TRBD2. The CDR3 contains 19 residues. The V segment lost 0 bases and the J segment 0 bases; nucleotides outside the gene matches: 10. CDR1 ENHRY and CDR2 SYGVKD come from the germline V gene. The CDR3 spells CAISESGGGETSNTGELFF. In DNA, the CDR3 is TGTGCCATCAGTGAGTCGGGCGGGGGTGAAACCTCGAACACCGGGGAGCTGTTTTTT.

The gene calls are TRBV13 and TRBJ2-5; the match to TRBD2 covers 9 bases. TRBJ2-7 matches the DNA end more closely, so the J call is doubtful. Germline CDR1 is PRHDT and CDR2 is FYEKMQ (reference sequence). This CDR3 is 13 amino acids long. CDR3 bases: TGTGCCAGCAGCTTGACTAGCGGCTACGAGCAGTACTTC. Amino acids: CASSLTSGYEQYF.

This clone was seen only once. The V and J genes are TRBV7-6 and TRBJ1-1; possible D gene TRBD1, 6 bases. The V and J ends lost 5 bases and 1 base respectively, with 11 bases between them. Germline V gives CDR1 SGHVS, CDR2 FNYEAQ. This CDR3 has 14 amino acids. Written as DNA, the CDR3 is TGTGCCAGCAGCGCCACGACAGGGAACACTGAAGCTTTCTTT. Translating it yields CASSATTGNTEAFF. Looking up the rest from reference TRBV7-6 and TRBJ1-1 gives the full variable domain: GAGVSQSPRYKVTKRGQDVALRCDPISGHVSLYWYRQALGQGPEFLTYFNYEAQQDKSGLPNDRFSAERPEGSISTLTIQRTEQRDSAMYRCASSATTGNTEAFFGQGTRLTVV.

This sequence joins TRBV6-1 and TRBJ1-2; D unresolved. This CDR3 spans 16 amino acids. Trimming removed 2 bases at V and 5 bases at J, with 18 bases between. Germline CDR1 reads MNHNS; CDR2 reads SASEGT. CDR3 in amino acids: CASSESSTPTGYGYTF. The CDR3 coding sequence is TGTGCCAGCAGTGAATCTTCGACCCCGACGGGGTATGGCTACACCTTC.

The V call is TRBV18, the J call TRBJ2-7; the D gene is possibly TRBD1 (6 bases). Germline loops: CDR1 KGHSH, CDR2 LQKENI. The CDR3 consists of 14 residues. Trimming took off 3 bases at V and 3 bases at J, with 12 bases between the two ends. The DNA for the CDR3 is TGTGCCAGCTCACCCGGGACAAATTACTACGAGCAGTACTTC. It encodes CASSPGTNYYEQYF.